This T cell receptor (beta chain) stems from a study of beta chain features in type 1 diabetes. Regarding the study as a whole: TCRB CDR3 length was moderately but significantly reduced in all four CD4+ subsets of Type 1 diabetes patients.

This clone was detected a few times. Its antigen is undetermined. This CDR3 has 12 amino acids. The V end lost 5 bases, the J end lost 9 bases, and 11 bases lay between the germline ends. Germline V gives CDR1 SNHLY, CDR2 FYNNEI. Reverse transcribing all isolated RNA meant expressed TCRB transcripts were sequenced. Assay used: immunoSEQ multiplex PCR; TCRdb lists only in-frame clones, some missing. The sample has approximately 730,000 clones; around 15% are singletons. The sequence came from a man aged 18 to 29 with type 1 diabetes. The J gene is TRBJ2-1, the V gene TRBV2; a weak D match, TRBD1 (6 bases). Sequenced material: naive CD4+ T cells from blood. The CDR3 reads CASSLVRGEQFF. In DNA, the CDR3 is TGTGCCAGCAGTCTCGTCAGGGGTGAGCAGTTCTTC.